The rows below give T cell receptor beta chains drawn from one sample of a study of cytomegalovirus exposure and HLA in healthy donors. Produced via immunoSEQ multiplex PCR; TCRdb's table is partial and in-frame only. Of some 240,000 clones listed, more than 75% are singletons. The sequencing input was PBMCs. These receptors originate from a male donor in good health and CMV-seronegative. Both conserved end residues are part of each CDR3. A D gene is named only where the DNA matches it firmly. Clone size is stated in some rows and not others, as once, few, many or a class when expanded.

DNA: TGTGCCACCAGCAGGGACAGGATGAACACTGAAGCTTTCTTT; CDR3: CATSRDRMNTEAFF; size: few; D: TRBD1; J: TRBJ1-1; V: TRBV15
DNA: TGCGCCAGCAGTTTTAACGTAGCGGGAGGGCTTTCCGAGCAGTACTTC; CDR3: CASSFNVAGGLSEQYF; size: NA; D: TRBD2; J: TRBJ2-7; V: TRBV5-1
DNA: TGTGCCAGCAGCCCAGACGCGAGGCAGCAAGAGACCCAGTACTTC; CDR3: CASSPDARQQETQYF; size: NA; D: NA; J: TRBJ2-5; V: TRBV4-2
DNA: TGTGCCAGCAGCAAAGCGCGAGACAGTAGTGAAAAACTGTTTTTT; CDR3: CASSKARDSSEKLFF; size: NA; D: NA; J: TRBJ1-4; V: TRBV21-1
DNA: TGTGCCAGCAGCCCTTACGGGGGAGGAGGCGGGAGCGATGCCTACGAGCAGTACTTC; CDR3: CASSPYGGGGGSDAYEQYF; size: NA; D: TRBD2; J: TRBJ2-7; V: TRBV5-4
DNA: TGCGCCAGCAGCTCCGGGACTTATATGCAGTATTTT; CDR3: CASSSGTYMQYF; size: NA; D: NA; J: TRBJ2-3; V: TRBV5-1
DNA: TGTGCCAGCAGCTGGACCGGGACAGGGCGCGAAAAACTGTTTTTT; CDR3: CASSWTGTGREKLFF; size: few; D: TRBD1; J: TRBJ1-4; V: TRBV5-6
DNA: TGTGCCAGCTCACCACGTGCCAGAACCTACGAGCAGTACTTC; CDR3: CASSPRARTYEQYF; size: once; D: NA; J: TRBJ2-7; V: TRBV18
DNA: TGTGCCAGCAGTTCGGACAGGGGGTACGACGAGCAGTACTTC; CDR3: CASSSDRGYDEQYF; size: once; D: TRBD1; J: TRBJ2-7; V: TRBV28
DNA: TGTGCCAGCAGCTTAATGAGGAGCCAACCCTCAGATACGCAGTATTTT; CDR3: CASSLMRSQPSDTQYF; size: NA; D: NA; J: TRBJ2-3; V: TRBV11-2
DNA: TGCAGCGTTGGGCGACTAGCGGGAACAGAGACCCAGTACTTC; CDR3: CSVGRLAGTETQYF; size: NA; D: TRBD2; J: TRBJ2-5; V: TRBV29-1
DNA: TGTGCCAGCAAGGGGGTCAGCGGGAGCTCCTACGAGCAGTACTTC; CDR3: CASKGVSGSSYEQYF; size: NA; D: TRBD2; J: TRBJ2-7; V: TRBV6-5
DNA: TGTGCCAGCAGCCGGGACAGGGCCAATGAAAAACTGTTTTTT; CDR3: CASSRDRANEKLFF; size: NA; D: TRBD1; J: TRBJ1-4; V: TRBV7-9
DNA: TGTGCCAGCAGGTGGAGGTTGCGAGTACGGGGGGGAACAGATACGCAGTATTTT; CDR3: CASRWRLRVRGGTDTQYF; size: NA; D: TRBD2; J: TRBJ2-3; V: TRBV28
DNA: TGTGCCAGTACCCAGGGGGTTAAGGAGCAGTACTTC; CDR3: CASTQGVKEQYF; size: NA; D: TRBD1; J: TRBJ2-7; V: TRBV19